This T cell receptor beta chain originates from a study of radiotherapy plus CTLA-4 blockade in lung cancer. Study information: Across the patients, objective responses occurred in 18%, and disease control in under 40%. Study findings and constraints: The study found tumor-derived TCR clones expanded in blood after radiotherapy plus ipilimumab.

On this clone itself: What it recognizes is unknown.

This table comes from immunoSEQ multiplex PCR, and its TCRdb copy is limited to in-frame clones, with some not included. The sample lists approximately 80,000 clones; less than 85% were seen once. The sequence derives from a human donor with non-small cell lung cancer who had stable disease on radiotherapy plus ipilimumab. Material: peripheral blood, obtained from a patient treated with radiotherapy plus ipilimumab.

The CDR3 spells CACLQGKWSTNEKLFF. CDR3 in DNA: TGTGCCTGCTTACAGGGAAAGTGGTCGACTAATGAAAAACTGTTTTTT. This chain uses TRBV30 with TRBJ1-4; tentative D call: TRBD1 (6 bases). Germline CDR1 is GTSNPN and CDR2 is SVGIG (reference sequence). Between the trimmed V and J ends, which lost 6 bases and 2 bases, there was a span of 19 bases. CDR3 length equals 16 residues.